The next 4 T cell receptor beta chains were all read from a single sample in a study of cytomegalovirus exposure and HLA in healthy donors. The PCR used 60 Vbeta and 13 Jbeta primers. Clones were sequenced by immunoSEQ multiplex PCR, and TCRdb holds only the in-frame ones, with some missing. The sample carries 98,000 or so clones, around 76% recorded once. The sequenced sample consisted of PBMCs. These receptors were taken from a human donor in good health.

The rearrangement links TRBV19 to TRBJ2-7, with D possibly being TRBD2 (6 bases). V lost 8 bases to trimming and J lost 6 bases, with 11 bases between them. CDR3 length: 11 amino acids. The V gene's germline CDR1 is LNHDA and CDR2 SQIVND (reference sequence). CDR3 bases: TGTGCCAGTGGCGGAGGGGCCGAGCAGTACTTC. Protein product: CASGGGAEQYF.

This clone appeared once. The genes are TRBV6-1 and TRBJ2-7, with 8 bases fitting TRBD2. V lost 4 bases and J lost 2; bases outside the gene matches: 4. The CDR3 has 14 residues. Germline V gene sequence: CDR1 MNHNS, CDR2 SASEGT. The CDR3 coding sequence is TGTGCCAGCAGTGGTAGCGGGGACACCTACGAGCAGTACTTC. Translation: CASSGSGDTYEQYF.

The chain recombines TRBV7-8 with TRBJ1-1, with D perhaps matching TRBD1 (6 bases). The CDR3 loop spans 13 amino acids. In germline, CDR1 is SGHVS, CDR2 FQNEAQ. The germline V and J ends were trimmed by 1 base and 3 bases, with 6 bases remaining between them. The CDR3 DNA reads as TGTGCCAGCAGCTTAGACAGGGACACTGAAGCTTTCTTT. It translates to CASSLDRDTEAFF.

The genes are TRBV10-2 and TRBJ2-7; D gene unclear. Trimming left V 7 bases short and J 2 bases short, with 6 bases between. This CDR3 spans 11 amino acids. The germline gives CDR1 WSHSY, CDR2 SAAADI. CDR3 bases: TGCGCCAGCACCCAAACCTACGAGCAGTACTTC. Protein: CASTQTYEQYF.